This T cell receptor beta chain was sequenced during a study of blood T cell repertoires in COVID-19. Across the study: The analysed material was cDNA or gDNA that came from T cells, B-cell-depleted T cells, or PBMCs.

Original handling: Nucleated cell counts were estimated from reference gene primer amplification. Sequencing was performed with immunoSEQ multiplex PCR; in TCRdb, only in-frame clones are kept and a portion is missing. D and trimming come from the DNA, and the V and J calls and clone size come from that table. The sample yields a few hundred thousand clones, about 90% seen once. The sequencing sample was made of peripheral blood. This clonotype was obtained from a middle-aged man with acute or convalescent COVID-19.

CDR3 DNA sequence: TGTGCCAGCAGTGCCGATGGGGCCGCCTCTGGAAACACCATATATTTT. This translates into CASSADGAASGNTIYF. The gene calls are TRBV2 and TRBJ1-3, with D possibly matching TRBD1 (5 bases). Deletions cut 4 bases from V and 0 bases from J, with 13 bases between. Germline values: CDR1 SNHLY, CDR2 FYNNEI. The length of the CDR3 is 16 residues.